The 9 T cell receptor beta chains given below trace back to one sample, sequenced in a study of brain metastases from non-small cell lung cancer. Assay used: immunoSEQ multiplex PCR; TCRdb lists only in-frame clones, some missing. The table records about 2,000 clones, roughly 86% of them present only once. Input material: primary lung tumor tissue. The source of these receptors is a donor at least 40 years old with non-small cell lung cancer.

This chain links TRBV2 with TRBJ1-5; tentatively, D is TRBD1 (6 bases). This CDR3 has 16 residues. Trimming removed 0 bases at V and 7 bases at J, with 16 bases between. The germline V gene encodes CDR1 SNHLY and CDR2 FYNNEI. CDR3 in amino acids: CASSEAIVNRVQPQHF. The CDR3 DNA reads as TGTGCCAGCAGTGAAGCGATTGTGAACAGGGTCCAGCCCCAGCATTTT.

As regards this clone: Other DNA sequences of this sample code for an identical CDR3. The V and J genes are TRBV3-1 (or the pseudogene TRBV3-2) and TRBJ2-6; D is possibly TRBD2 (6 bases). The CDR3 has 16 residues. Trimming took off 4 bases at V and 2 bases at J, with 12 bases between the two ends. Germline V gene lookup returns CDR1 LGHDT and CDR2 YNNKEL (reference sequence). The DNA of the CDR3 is TGTGCCAGCAGCCGTCCGGAGGGCGCTGGGGCCAACGTCCTGACTTTC. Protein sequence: CASSRPEGAGANVLTF.

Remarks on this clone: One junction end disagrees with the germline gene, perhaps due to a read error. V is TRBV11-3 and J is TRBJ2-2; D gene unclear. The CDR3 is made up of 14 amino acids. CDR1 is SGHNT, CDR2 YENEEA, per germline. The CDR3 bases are TGTGCCAACAGCCCTCTAGCGAACACCGGGGAGCTGTTTTTT. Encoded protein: CANSPLANTGELFF.

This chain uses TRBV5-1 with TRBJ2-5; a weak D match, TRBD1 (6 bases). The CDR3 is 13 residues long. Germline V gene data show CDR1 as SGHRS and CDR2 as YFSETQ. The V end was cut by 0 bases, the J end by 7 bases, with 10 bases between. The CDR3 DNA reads TGCGCCAGCAGCTTGGACAGGGTCGCGACCCAGTACTTC. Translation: CASSLDRVATQYF.

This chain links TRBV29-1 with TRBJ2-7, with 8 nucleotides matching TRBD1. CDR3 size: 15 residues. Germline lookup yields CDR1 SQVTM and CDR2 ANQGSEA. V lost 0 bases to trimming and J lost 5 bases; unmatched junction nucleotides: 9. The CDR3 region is CSVEDMGQVGDEQYF. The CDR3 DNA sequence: TGCAGCGTTGAAGATATGGGACAGGTCGGCGACGAGCAGTACTTC.

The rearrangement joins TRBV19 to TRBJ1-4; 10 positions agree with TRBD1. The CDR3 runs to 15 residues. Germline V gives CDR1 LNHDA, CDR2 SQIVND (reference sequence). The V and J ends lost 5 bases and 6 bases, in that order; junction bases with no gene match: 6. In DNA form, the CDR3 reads TGTGCCAGTAGTCCAACCGGGACAGGGGATGAAAAACTGTTTTTT. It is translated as CASSPTGTGDEKLFF.

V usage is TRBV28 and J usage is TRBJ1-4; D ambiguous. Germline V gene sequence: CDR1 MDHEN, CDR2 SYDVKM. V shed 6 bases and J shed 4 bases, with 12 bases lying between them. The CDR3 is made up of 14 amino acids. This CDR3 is CASRLGLSNEKLFF. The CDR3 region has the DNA TGTGCCAGCAGGCTCGGGCTGAGTAATGAAAAACTGTTTTTT.

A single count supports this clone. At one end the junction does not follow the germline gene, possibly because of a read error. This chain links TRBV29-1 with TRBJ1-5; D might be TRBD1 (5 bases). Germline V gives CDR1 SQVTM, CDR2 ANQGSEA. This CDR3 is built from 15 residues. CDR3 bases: TGCAGCGTCGCTCTAGGACACCTTAGCAATCAGCTCCAGCATTTT. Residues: CSVALGHLSNQLQHF.

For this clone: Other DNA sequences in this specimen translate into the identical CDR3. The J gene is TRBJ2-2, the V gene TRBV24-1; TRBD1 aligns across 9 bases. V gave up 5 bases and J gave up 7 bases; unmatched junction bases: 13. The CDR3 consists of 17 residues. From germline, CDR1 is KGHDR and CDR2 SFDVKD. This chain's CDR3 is CATSAPDRGTPGGELFF. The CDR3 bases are TGTGCCACCAGTGCACCGGACAGGGGCACTCCTGGCGGGGAGCTGTTTTTT.